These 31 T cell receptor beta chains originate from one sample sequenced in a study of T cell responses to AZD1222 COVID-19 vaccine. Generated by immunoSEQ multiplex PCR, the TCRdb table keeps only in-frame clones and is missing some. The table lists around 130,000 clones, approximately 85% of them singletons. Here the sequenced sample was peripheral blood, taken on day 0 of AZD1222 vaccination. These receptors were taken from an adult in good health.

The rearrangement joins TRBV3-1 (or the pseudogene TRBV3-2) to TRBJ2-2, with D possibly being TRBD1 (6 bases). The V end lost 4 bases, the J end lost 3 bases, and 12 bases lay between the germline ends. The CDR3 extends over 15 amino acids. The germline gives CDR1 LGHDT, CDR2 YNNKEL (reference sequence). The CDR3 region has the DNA TGTGCCAGCAGCCGAGAACAGGGATACACCGGGGAGCTGTTTTTT. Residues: CASSREQGYTGELFF.

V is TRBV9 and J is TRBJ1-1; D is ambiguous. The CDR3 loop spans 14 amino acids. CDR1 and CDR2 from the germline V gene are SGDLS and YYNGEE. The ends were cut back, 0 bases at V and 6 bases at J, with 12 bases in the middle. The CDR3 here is CASSVATNSAEAFF. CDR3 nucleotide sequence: TGTGCCAGCAGCGTAGCGACGAACAGCGCTGAAGCTTTCTTT.

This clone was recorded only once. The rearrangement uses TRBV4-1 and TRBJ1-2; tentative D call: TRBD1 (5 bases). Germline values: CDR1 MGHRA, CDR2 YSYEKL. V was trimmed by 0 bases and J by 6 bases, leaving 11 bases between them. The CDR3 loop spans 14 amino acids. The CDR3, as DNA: TGCGCCAGCAGCCAAGAGGGGCAGGGTCATGGCTACACCTTC. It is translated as CASSQEGQGHGYTF.

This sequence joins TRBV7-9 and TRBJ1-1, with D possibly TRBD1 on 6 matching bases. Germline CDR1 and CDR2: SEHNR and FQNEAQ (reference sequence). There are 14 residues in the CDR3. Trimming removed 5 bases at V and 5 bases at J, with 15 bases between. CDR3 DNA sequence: TGTGCCAGCAGCACCCAAGGGGGTTTAACTGAAGCTTTCTTT. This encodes CASSTQGGLTEAFF. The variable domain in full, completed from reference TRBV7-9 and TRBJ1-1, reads DTGVSQNPRHKITKRGQNVTFRCDPISEHNRLYWYRQTLGQGPEFLTYFQNEAQLEKSRLLSDRFSAERPKGSFSTLEIQRTEQGDSAMYLCASSTQGGLTEAFFGQGTRLTVV.

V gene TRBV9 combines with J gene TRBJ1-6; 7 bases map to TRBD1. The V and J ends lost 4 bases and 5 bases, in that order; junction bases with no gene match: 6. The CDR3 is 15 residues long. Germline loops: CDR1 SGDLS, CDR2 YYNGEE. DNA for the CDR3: TGTGCCAGCAGCTTCCGGGACAGCCATAATTCACCCCTCCACTTT. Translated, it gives CASSFRDSHNSPLHF.

CDR3 in amino acids: CASSPTRNTEAFF. The CDR3 nucleotides are TGTGCCAGCAGCCCAACAAGGAACACTGAAGCTTTCTTT. The genes are TRBV3-1 (or the pseudogene TRBV3-2) and TRBJ1-1; D not resolved. V lost 4 bases and J 1 base, leaving 7 bases between the germline ends. The CDR3 has 13 amino acids. Germline V gene sequence: CDR1 LGHDT, CDR2 YNNKEL (reference sequence).

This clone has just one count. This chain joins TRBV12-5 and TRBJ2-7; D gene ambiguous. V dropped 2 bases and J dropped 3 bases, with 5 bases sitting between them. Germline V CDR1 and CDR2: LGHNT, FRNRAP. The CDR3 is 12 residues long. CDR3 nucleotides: TGTGCTAGTGGTTTGAATAACTACGAGCAGTACTTC. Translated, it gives CASGLNNYEQYF.

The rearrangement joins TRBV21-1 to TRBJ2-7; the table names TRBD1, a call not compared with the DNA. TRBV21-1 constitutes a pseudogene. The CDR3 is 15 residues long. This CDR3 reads CASSKRDSPSYEQYF. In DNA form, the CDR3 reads TGTGCCAGCAGCAAAAGGGACAGCCCCTCCTACGAGCAGTACTTC.

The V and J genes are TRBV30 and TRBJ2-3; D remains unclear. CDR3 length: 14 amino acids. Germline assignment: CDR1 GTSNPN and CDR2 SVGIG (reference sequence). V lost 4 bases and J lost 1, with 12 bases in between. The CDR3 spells CAWKQASRTDTQYF. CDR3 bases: TGTGCCTGGAAGCAAGCGTCCCGCACAGATACGCAGTATTTT.

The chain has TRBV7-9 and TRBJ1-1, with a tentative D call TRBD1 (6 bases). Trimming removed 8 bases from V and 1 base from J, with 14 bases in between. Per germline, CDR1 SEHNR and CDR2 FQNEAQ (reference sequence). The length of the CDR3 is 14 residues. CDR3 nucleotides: TGTGCCAGCCGAGAGGGGGGGACGAACACTGAAGCTTTCTTT. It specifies CASREGGTNTEAFF.

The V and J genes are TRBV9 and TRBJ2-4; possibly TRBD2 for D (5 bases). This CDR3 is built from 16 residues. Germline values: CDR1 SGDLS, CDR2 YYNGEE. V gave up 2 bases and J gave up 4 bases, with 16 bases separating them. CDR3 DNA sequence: TGTGCCAGCAGCGTGGATAGCGCGAAATCTAAAAACATTCAGTACTTC. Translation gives CASSVDSAKSKNIQYF.

The CDR3 region has the DNA TGTGCCAGCTCACCACTGCCGAACACTGAAGCTTTCTTT. This sequence encodes CASSPLPNTEAFF. This chain connects TRBV18 to TRBJ1-1; D unclear. This CDR3 region has 13 residues. CDR1 and CDR2 from the germline V gene are KGHSH and LQKENI. The ends were cut back, 1 base at V and 1 base at J, with 4 bases in the middle.

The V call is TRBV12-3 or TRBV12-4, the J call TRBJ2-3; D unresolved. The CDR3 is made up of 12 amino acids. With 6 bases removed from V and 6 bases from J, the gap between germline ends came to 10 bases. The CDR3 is CASSKPLDTQYF. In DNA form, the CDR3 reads TGTGCCAGCAGCAAGCCACTGGATACGCAGTATTTT.

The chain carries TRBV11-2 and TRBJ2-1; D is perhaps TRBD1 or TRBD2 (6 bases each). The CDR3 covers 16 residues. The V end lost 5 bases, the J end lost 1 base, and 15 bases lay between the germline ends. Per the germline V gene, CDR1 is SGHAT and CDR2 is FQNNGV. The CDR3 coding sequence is TGTGCCAGCAGCCCAAAGGGGGGCCGGTCCTACAATGAGCAGTTCTTC. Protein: CASSPKGGRSYNEQFF.

CDR3 nucleotide sequence: TGCGCCAGCAGCTCGACAGGGGGCGGATACGAGCAGTACTTC. This gives the protein CASSSTGGGYEQYF. The chain employs TRBV5-1 and TRBJ2-7; 10 bases are a match to TRBD1. Looked up from germline, CDR1 is SGHRS and CDR2 is YFSETQ. J was trimmed by 4 bases and V by 3 bases; bases with no gene match: 4. This CDR3 has 14 amino acids.

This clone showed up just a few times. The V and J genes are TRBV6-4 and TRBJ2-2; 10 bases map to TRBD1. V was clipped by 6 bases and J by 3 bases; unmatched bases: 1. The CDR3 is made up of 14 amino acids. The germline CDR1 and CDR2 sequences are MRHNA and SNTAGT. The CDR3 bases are TGTGCCAGCAGAGGACAGGGGGACACCGGGGAGCTGTTTTTT. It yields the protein CASRGQGDTGELFF.

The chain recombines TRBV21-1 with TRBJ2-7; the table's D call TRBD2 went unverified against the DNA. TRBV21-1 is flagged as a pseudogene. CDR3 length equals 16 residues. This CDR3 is CASSAQSRDLVSEQYF. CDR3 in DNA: TGTGCCAGCAGCGCCCAATCCCGGGACTTGGTATCCGAGCAGTACTTC.

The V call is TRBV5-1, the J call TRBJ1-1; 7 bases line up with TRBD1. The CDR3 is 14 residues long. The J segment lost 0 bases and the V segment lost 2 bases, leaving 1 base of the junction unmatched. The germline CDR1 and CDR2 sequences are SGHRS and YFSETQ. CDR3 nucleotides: TGCGCCAGCAGCTTAGGGACAGTGAACACTGAAGCTTTCTTT. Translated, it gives CASSLGTVNTEAFF.

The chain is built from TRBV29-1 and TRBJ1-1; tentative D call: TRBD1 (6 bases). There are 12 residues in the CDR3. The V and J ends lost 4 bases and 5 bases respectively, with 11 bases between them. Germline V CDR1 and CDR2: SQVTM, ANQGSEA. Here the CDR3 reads CSVVGRGTEAFF. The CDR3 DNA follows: TGCAGCGTTGTCGGGAGGGGGACTGAAGCTTTCTTT.

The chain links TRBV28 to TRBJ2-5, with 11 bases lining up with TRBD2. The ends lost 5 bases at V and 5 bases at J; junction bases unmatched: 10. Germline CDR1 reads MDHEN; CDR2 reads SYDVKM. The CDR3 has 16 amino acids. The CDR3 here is CASSIISGGAGETQYF. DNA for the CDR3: TGTGCCAGCAGTATCATTAGCGGGGGGGCTGGGGAGACCCAGTACTTC.

This CDR3 reads CASSQSGQKNTEAFF. The CDR3 DNA follows: TGTGCCAGCAGCCAATCTGGCCAGAAGAACACTGAAGCTTTCTTT. The chain has TRBV16 and TRBJ1-1, with D unresolved. Trimming shortened V by 0 bases and J by 1 base, and 9 bases separated the two germline ends. CDR3 size: 15 residues. Germline CDR1 is KGHSY and CDR2 is FQNENV.

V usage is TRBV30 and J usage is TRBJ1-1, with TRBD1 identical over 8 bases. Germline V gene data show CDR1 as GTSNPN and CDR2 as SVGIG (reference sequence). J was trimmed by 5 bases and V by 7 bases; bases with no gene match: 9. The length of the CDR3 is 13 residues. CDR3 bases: TGTGCCTTAAACAGGGGGTCGGCAACTGAAGCTTTCTTT. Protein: CALNRGSATEAFF. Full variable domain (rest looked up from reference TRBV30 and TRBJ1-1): SQTIHQWPATLVQPVGSPLSLECTVEGTSNPNLYWYRQAAGRGLQLLFYSVGIGQISSEVPQNLSASRPQDRQFILSSKKLLLSDSGFYLCALNRGSATEAFFGQGTRLTVV.

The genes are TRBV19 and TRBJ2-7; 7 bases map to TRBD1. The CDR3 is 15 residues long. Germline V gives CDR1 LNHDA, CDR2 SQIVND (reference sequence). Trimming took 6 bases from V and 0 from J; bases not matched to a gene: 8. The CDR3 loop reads CASRVGTASSYEQYF. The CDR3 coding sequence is TGTGCCAGTAGGGTTGGGACAGCCTCCTCCTACGAGCAGTACTTC.

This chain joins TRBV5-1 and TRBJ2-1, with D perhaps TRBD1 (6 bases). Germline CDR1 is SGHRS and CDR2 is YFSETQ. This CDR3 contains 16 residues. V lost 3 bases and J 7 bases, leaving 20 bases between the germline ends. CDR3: CASSSARRGGWNEQFF. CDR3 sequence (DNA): TGCGCCAGCAGCTCCGCTAGAAGAGGGGGATGGAATGAGCAGTTCTTC.

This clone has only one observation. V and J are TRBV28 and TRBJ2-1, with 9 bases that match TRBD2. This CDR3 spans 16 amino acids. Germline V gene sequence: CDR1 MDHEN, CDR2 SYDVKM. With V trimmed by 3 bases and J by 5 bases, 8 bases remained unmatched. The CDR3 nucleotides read TGTGCCAGCAGTTTTTCGGGCGGGGGGGCAGACAATGAGCAGTTCTTC. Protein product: CASSFSGGGADNEQFF.

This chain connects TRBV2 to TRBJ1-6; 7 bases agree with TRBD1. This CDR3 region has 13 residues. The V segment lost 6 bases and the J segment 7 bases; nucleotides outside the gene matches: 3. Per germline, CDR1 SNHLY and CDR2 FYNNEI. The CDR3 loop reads CASRTGSNSPLHF. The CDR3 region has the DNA TGTGCCAGCAGGACAGGGTCAAATTCACCCCTCCACTTT.

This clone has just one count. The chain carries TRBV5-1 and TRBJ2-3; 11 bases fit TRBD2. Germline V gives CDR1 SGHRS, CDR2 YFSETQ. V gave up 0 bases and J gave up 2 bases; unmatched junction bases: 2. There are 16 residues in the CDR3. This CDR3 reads CASSLATSGATDTQYF. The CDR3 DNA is TGCGCCAGCAGCTTGGCGACTAGCGGGGCCACAGATACGCAGTATTTT.

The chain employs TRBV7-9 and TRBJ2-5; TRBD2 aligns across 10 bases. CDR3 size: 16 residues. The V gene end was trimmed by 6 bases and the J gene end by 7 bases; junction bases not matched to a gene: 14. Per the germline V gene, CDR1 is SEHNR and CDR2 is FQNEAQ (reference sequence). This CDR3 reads CASRHPGLANPGTQYF. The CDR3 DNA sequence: TGTGCCAGCAGACATCCGGGACTAGCGAATCCGGGGACCCAGTACTTC.

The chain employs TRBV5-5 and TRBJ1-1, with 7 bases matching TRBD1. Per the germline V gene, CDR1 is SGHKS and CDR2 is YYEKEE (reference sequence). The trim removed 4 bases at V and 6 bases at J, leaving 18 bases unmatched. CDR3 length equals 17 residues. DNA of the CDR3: TGTGCCAGCAGCACGGATGGGCGGAGGGGGCGTTGGGCTGAAGCTTTCTTT. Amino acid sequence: CASSTDGRRGRWAEAFF.

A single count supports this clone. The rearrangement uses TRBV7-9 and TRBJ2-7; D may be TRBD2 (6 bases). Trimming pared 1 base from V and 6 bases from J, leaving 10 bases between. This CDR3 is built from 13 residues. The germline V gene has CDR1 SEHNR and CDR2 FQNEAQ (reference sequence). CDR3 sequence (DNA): TGTGCCAGCAGCTTAGTAGCGGAGGGCGAGCAGTACTTC. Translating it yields CASSLVAEGEQYF.

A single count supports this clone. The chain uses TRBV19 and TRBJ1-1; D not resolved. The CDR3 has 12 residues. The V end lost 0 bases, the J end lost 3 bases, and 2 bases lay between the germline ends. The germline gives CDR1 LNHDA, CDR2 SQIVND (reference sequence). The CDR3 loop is CASSIEDTEAFF. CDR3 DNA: TGTGCCAGTAGTATAGAGGACACTGAAGCTTTCTTT.